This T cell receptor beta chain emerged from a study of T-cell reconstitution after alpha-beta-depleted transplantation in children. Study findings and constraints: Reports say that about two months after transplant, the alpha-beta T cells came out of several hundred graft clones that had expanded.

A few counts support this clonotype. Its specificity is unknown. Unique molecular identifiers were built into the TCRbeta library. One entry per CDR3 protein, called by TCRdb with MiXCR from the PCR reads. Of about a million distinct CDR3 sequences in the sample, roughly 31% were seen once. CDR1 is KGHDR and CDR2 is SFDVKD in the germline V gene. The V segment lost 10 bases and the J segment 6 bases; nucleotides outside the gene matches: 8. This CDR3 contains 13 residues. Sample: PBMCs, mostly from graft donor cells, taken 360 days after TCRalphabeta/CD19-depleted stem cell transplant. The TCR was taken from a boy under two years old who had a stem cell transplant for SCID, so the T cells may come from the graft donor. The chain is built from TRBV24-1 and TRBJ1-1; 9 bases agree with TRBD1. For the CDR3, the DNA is TGTGCCACGAGGGACAGGGAGGAACCTGAAGCTTTCTTT. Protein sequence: CATRDREEPEAFF.